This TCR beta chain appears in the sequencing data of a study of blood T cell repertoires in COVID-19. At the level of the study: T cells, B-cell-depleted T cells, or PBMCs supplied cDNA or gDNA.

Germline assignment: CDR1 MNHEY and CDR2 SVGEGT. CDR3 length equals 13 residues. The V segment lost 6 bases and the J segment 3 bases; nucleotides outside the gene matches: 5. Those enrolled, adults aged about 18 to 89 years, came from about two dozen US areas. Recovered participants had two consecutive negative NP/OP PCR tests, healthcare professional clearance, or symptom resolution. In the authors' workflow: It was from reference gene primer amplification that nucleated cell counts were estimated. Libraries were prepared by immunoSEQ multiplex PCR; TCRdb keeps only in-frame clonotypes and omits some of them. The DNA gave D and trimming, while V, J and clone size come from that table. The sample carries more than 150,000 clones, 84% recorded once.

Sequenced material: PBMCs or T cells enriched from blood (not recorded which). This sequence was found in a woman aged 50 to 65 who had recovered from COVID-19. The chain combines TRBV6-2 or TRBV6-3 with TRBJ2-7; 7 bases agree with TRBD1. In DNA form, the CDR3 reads TGTGCCAGCAGCCGGGACAGAAGCTACGAGCAGTACTTC. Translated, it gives CASSRDRSYEQYF.